Given below is one TCR beta chain in context. What it binds is not known. This sample was taken from a study of T cell responses to AZD1222 COVID-19 vaccine. Study information: Second-dose timings of about 4 or about 12 weeks were pooled. Whole-study findings and limits: Donors skewed white British and female; clonal diversity was possibly underestimated.

Per the germline V gene, CDR1 is MDHEN and CDR2 is SYDVKM. The CDR3 is made up of 15 amino acids. The J segment lost 9 bases and the V segment lost 4 bases, leaving 5 bases of the junction unmatched. Profiling relied on immunoSEQ multiplex PCR, and the TCRdb table lists in-frame clones only, not all of them. The data show roughly 130,000 clones, around 90% seen once. The specimen was peripheral blood, collected on day 0 of AZD1222 vaccination. The receptor's source is an adult in good health. The chain has TRBV28 and TRBJ1-6; 11 nucleotides match TRBD1. The CDR3 here is CASSSGQGVGSPLHF. CDR3 nucleotides: TGTGCCAGCAGTTCGGGACAGGGGGTCGGTTCACCCCTCCACTTT.